What follows are 11 T cell receptor beta chains derived from one specimen sequenced in a study of shared clonotypes between healthy human individuals (dated by TCRdb to the early 2020s). Library construction relied on the immunoSEQ multiplex PCR assay. The source is immuneACCESS, and TCRdb retained only in-frame sequences with V and J called. Part of the clones is not carried over; for the studies checked, unresolved V genes explain less than half of this, and the remainder is unexplained. This sample has over a million clones in its table, and more than 60% of those were observed once. The ten biggest clones cover about 1.5% of the sample. Sequencing was done on a sample of memory CD4+ T cells sorted from blood. The cell subset or site label, as the study defines it: CD45RA-negative fraction. The source is a man in his late teens or twenties in good health.

The chain employs TRBV2 and TRBJ2-7; D not certain. Trimming shortened V by 6 bases and J by 5 bases, and 11 bases separated the two germline ends. The CDR3 loop spans 12 amino acids. Germline CDR1 is SNHLY and CDR2 is FYNNEI. DNA of the CDR3: TGTGCCAGCAGACCGACAAGCAACGAGCAGTACTTC. It is translated as CASRPTSNEQYF.

This sequence joins TRBV29-1 and TRBJ1-1; TRBD1 agrees at 7 bases. The germline CDR1 and CDR2 sequences are SQVTM and ANQGSEA. The V segment lost 4 bases and the J segment 3 bases; nucleotides outside the gene matches: 2. The CDR3 sequence is 12 residues long. This CDR3 is CSVVRGHTEAFF. The CDR3 DNA sequence: TGCAGCGTTGTAAGGGGGCACACTGAAGCTTTCTTT. The full variable domain, completed using reference TRBV29-1 and TRBJ1-1, is SAVISQKPSRDICQRGTSLTIQCQVDSQVTMMFWYRQQPGQSLTLIATANQGSEATYESGFVIDKFPISRPNLTFSTLTVSNMSPEDSSIYLCSVVRGHTEAFFGQGTRLTVV.

The chain joins TRBV7-2 to TRBJ2-1; tentative D call: TRBD2 (7 bases). The CDR3 is made up of 14 amino acids. Trimming removed 3 bases at V and 8 bases at J, with 14 bases between. Germline values: CDR1 SGHTA, CDR2 FQGNSA. The CDR3 spells CASSFGGASDEQFF. For the CDR3, the DNA is TGTGCCAGCAGCTTTGGGGGGGCCTCGGATGAGCAGTTCTTC.

This clone was observed at least ten times. The chain joins TRBV7-3 to TRBJ1-6, with D perhaps matching TRBD1 (5 bases). The V gene's germline CDR1 is SGHTA and CDR2 FQGTGA. The CDR3 loop spans 13 amino acids. Trimming removed 2 bases from V and 11 bases from J, with 10 bases in between. This chain's CDR3 is CASSLGAGPPLHF. As DNA, the CDR3 is TGTGCCAGCAGCTTAGGGGCGGGACCACCCCTCCACTTT.

The rearrangement uses TRBV7-8 and TRBJ1-1, with D possibly TRBD1 on 5 matching bases. Germline loops: CDR1 SGHVS, CDR2 FQNEAQ. V was cut by 5 bases and J by 0 bases, with 10 bases left in between. CDR3 length: 14 amino acids. CDR3 loop: CASSARGLNTEAFF. The DNA of the CDR3 is TGTGCCAGCAGCGCCCGGGGCTTGAACACTGAAGCTTTCTTT. The variable domain in full, with the rest retrieved from reference TRBV7-8 and TRBJ1-1, is GAGVSQSPRYKVAKRGQDVALRCDPISGHVSLFWYQQALGQGPEFLTYFQNEAQLDKSGLPSDRFFAERPEGSVSTLKIQRTQQEDSAVYLCASSARGLNTEAFFGQGTRLTVV.

The chain is built from TRBV19 and TRBJ2-2; 10 nucleotides line up with TRBD1. Germline assignment: CDR1 LNHDA and CDR2 SQIVND (reference sequence). The CDR3 loop spans 14 amino acids. The ends lost 5 bases at V and 6 bases at J; junction bases unmatched: 3. Written as DNA, the CDR3 is TGTGCCAGTAGTCCGGGGACAGGGGCCGGGGAGCTGTTTTTT. Protein: CASSPGTGAGELFF.

This sequence joins TRBV4-1 and TRBJ2-5, with D possibly matching TRBD1 (6 bases). Germline assignment: CDR1 MGHRA and CDR2 YSYEKL. The CDR3 spans 16 residues. V gave up 0 bases and J gave up 5 bases, with 16 bases separating them. The chain's CDR3 is CASSQDVTGTWETQYF. CDR3 DNA sequence: TGCGCCAGCAGCCAAGACGTAACAGGGACGTGGGAGACCCAGTACTTC.

The chain couples TRBV13 to TRBJ2-7; tentatively, D is TRBD1 (5 bases). CDR3 size: 17 residues. V gave up 1 base and J gave up 0 bases, with 16 bases separating them. Germline V gene data show CDR1 as PRHDT and CDR2 as FYEKMQ (reference sequence). The CDR3 region has the DNA TGTGCCAGCAGCTTAGAGGGGCAGGCCAGGAGCTCCTACGAGCAGTACTTC. It yields the protein CASSLEGQARSSYEQYF.

The V call is TRBV4-1, the J call TRBJ2-1; D call uncertain. Trimming left V 1 base short and J 4 bases short, with 11 bases between. This CDR3 is 15 amino acids long. CDR1 and CDR2 (germline): MGHRA, YSYEKL. CDR3 region: CASSQALQIYNEQFF. The CDR3 DNA reads as TGCGCCAGCAGCCAAGCACTCCAAATATACAATGAGCAGTTCTTC.

The V gene is TRBV5-1, the J gene TRBJ2-2; 7 bases line up with TRBD1. The germline CDR1 and CDR2 sequences are SGHRS and YFSETQ. After removal of 4 bases from V and 0 bases from J, the junction contained 3 bases not matched to a gene. The CDR3 runs 15 residues. CDR3 region: CASSGQVPNTGELFF. The CDR3 bases are TGCGCCAGCAGCGGACAGGTGCCGAACACCGGGGAGCTGTTTTTT.

This clone was seen only a few times. The chain uses TRBV28 and TRBJ1-2; 10 bases map to TRBD1. Germline V gene data show CDR1 as MDHEN and CDR2 as SYDVKM. This CDR3 has 16 residues. V trimming: 2 bases; J trimming: 5 bases; junction bases outside the gene matches: 8. This chain's CDR3 is CASSLISGTGVYGYTF. CDR3 DNA sequence: TGTGCCAGCAGTTTAATTTCCGGGACAGGGGTATATGGCTACACCTTC.